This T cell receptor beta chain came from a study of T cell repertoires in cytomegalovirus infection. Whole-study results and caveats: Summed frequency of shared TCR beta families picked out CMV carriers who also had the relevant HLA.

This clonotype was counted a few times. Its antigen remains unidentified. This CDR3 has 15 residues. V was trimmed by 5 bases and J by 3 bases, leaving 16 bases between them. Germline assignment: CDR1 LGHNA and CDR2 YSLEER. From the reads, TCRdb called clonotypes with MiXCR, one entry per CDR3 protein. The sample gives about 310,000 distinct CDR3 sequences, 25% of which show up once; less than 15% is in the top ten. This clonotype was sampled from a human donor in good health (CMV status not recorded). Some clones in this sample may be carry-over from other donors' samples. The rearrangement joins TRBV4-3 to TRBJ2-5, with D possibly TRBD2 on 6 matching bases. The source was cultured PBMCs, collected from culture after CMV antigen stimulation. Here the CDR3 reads CASSSRVAGKETQYF. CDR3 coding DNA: TGCGCCAGCAGCAGCAGGGTCGCGGGGAAAGAGACCCAGTACTTC.